These 9 T cell receptor beta chains were all obtained from the same sample, sequenced in a study of shared clonotypes between healthy human individuals. Clones were read by immunoSEQ multiplex PCR, and TCRdb kept only the in-frame ones, dropping some. The sample lists about 2 million clones, 95% occurring once. Sequenced input: naive CD4+ T cells sorted from blood. The subset: CD45RA+ positively selected. The origin of the receptors is a man aged 18 to 30 in good health.

This chain links TRBV7-2 with TRBJ1-2; tentatively, D is TRBD1 (6 bases). Trimming left V 0 bases short and J 8 bases short, with 16 bases between. CDR1 and CDR2 from the germline V gene are SGHTA and FQGNSA. This CDR3 has 15 residues. The CDR3 is CASSLAPWGARGYTF. CDR3 DNA sequence: TGTGCCAGCAGCTTAGCTCCGTGGGGGGCGCGGGGCTACACCTTC.

About this clone: Distinct nucleotide sequences in the sample also encode this CDR3. The chain links TRBV9 to TRBJ1-5; D remains ambiguous. The V and J ends lost 2 bases and 0 bases respectively, with 3 bases between them. CDR1 is SGDLS and CDR2 is YYNGEE in the germline V gene. The CDR3 covers 13 residues. DNA for the CDR3: TGTGCCAGCAGCGTTGGTAGCAATCAGCCCCAGCATTTT. This sequence encodes CASSVGSNQPQHF. The full variable domain, rest sourced from reference TRBV9 and TRBJ1-5, is DSGVTQTPKHLITATGQRVTLRCSPRSGDLSVYWYQQSLDQGLQFLIQYYNGEERAKGNILERFSAQQFPDLHSELNLSSLELGDSALYFCASSVGSNQPQHFGDGTRLSIL.

This sequence joins TRBV5-4 and TRBJ2-2, with 8 bases fitting TRBD2. Germline V gives CDR1 SGHNT, CDR2 YYREEE (reference sequence). CDR3 length equals 16 residues. Germline trimming cut 5 bases from V and 1 base from J; bases unmatched to any gene: 7. For the CDR3, the DNA is TGTGCCAGCAGTCTGAGCGGGAGAAGGAACACCGGGGAGCTGTTTTTT. Protein sequence: CASSLSGRRNTGELFF.

The chain joins TRBV28 to TRBJ2-7; no definite D call. The CDR3 is made up of 13 amino acids. Per germline, CDR1 MDHEN and CDR2 SYDVKM. V gave up 2 bases and J gave up 2 bases, with 7 bases separating them. The CDR3 sequence is CASSLKIPYEQYF. CDR3 sequence (DNA): TGTGCCAGCAGTTTAAAGATCCCCTACGAGCAGTACTTC.

On this clone itself: Other DNA sequences of this sample code for an identical CDR3. This chain connects TRBV28 to TRBJ1-2; D call uncertain. CDR3 length equals 15 residues. Trimming removed 5 bases from V and 2 bases from J, with 15 bases in between. Germline loops: CDR1 MDHEN, CDR2 SYDVKM. CDR3 region: CASSPQDRRNYGYTF. The CDR3 nucleotides read TGTGCCAGCAGTCCGCAGGATCGACGCAACTATGGCTACACCTTC.

Only one count was recorded for this clone. CDR3 amino acids: CASSSGTGYNSPLHF. Here the CDR3 DNA reads TGTGCCAGCAGTTCCGGGACAGGGTATAATTCACCCCTCCACTTT. The chain recombines TRBV25-1 with TRBJ1-6; 9 bases are shared with TRBD1. CDR1 is MGHDK and CDR2 is SYGVNS in the germline V gene. The ends lost 5 bases at V and 4 bases at J; junction bases unmatched: 3. The CDR3 covers 15 residues.

This chain connects TRBV7-2 to TRBJ1-6; tentative D call: TRBD1 (6 bases). In germline, CDR1 is SGHTA, CDR2 FQGNSA. V was cut by 1 base and J by 10 bases, with 11 bases left in between. The CDR3 runs 14 residues. CDR3: CASSLEGGLSPLHF. The CDR3 nucleotides are TGTGCCAGCAGCTTAGAGGGGGGGCTCTCACCCCTCCACTTT.

This sequence joins TRBV7-2 and TRBJ2-6; D unclear. V was clipped by 6 bases and J by 0 bases, with 18 bases between them. Per the germline V gene, CDR1 is SGHTA and CDR2 is FQGNSA. The CDR3 loop spans 18 amino acids. Written as DNA, the CDR3 is TGTGCCAGCAGAGAACCAGTTGGACGGCCCTCTGGGGCCAACGTCCTGACTTTC. Translation: CASREPVGRPSGANVLTF.

This clone appeared once. The chain carries TRBV7-2 and TRBJ1-5, with 7 bases aligning to TRBD1. V lost 5 bases to trimming and J lost 10 bases; unmatched junction nucleotides: 11. CDR3 size: 14 residues. CDR1 and CDR2 from the germline V gene are SGHTA and FQGNSA. The chain's CDR3 is CASSPDRAVQPQHF. The CDR3 DNA follows: TGTGCCAGCAGCCCAGACAGGGCGGTTCAACCCCAGCATTTT.